This TCR beta chain was sequenced during a study of technical replicates of blood from several donors. Generated by immunoSEQ multiplex PCR, the TCRdb table keeps only in-frame clones and is missing some. The table lists approximately 99,000 clones, roughly 96% of them singletons, with more than 0.2% in the top ten. From germline, CDR1 is MNHNS and CDR2 SASEGT. This CDR3 is built from 15 residues. With 3 bases clipped from V and 6 bases from J, the junction kept 3 bases outside the gene matches. The chain carries TRBV6-1 and TRBJ2-1; 12 bases agree with TRBD2. The clonotype originates from a human donor in good health. Specimen: T cells isolated from PBMCs. CDR3 residues: CASSDLAGGLNEQFF. CDR3 coding DNA: TGTGCCAGCAGTGACCTAGCGGGGGGGCTCAATGAGCAGTTCTTC.